The source of this T cell receptor (beta chain) is a study of low-dose radiotherapy and immunotherapy resistance in tumors. Across the study: For Cohort 1, fractions of 0.5 Gy were given every 2 weeks, reaching 6.5 Gy overall.

Many counts were recorded for this clonotype. The CDR3 runs to 13 residues. Germline V lookup: CDR1 SQVTM, CDR2 ANQGSEA. With V trimmed by 1 base and J by 5 bases, 5 bases remained unmatched. Time point meaning: after trial treatment. The treatment is: LDRT plus nivolumab, ipilimumab, low-dose cyclophosphamide and aspirin (RACIN trial). Donors were administered nivolumab, ipilimumab, aspirin and low-dose cyclophosphamide, together with low-dose radiotherapy. cDNA synthesis used a TRAV/TRBV-specific primer set for both chains. With a constant-region primer and a V-primer adapter, TCRs were subjected to approximately 18 PCR cycles of amplification. TCRdb passed the reads through MiXCR, listing each CDR3 protein once. The sample consists of around 100,000 distinct CDR3 sequences, 20% to 25% of them appearing once.

This specimen consisted of PBMCs, obtained after low-dose radiotherapy plus immunotherapy. The clonotype originates from a male donor with prostate cancer. This rearrangement joins TRBV29-1 to TRBJ2-7, with 7 bases that match TRBD1. The CDR3: CSVEVDRVNEQYF. Here the CDR3 DNA reads TGCAGCGTTGAAGTCGACAGGGTCAACGAGCAGTACTTC.